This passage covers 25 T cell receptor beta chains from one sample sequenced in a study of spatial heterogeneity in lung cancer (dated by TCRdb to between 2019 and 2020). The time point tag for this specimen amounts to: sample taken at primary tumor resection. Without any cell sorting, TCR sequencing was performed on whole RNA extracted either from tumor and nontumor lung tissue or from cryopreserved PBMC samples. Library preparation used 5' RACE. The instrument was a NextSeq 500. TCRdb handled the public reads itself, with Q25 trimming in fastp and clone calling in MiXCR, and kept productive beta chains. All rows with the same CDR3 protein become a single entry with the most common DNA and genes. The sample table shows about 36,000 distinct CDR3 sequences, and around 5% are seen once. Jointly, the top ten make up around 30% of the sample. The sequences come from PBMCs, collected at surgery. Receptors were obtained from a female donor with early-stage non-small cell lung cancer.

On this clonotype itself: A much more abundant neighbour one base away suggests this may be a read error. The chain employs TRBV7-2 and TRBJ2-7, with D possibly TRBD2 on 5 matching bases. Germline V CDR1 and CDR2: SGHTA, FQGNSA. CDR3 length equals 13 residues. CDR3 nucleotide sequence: TGTGTCAGCAGCTTCGCGGCTAGCTCCGAGCAGTACTTC. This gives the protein CVSSFAASSEQYF.

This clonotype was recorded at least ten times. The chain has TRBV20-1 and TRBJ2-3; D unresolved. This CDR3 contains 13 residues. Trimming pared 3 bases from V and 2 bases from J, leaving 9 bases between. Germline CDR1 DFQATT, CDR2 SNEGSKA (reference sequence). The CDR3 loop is CSASDVNTDTQYF. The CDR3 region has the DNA TGCAGTGCTAGCGACGTGAACACAGATACGCAGTATTTT.

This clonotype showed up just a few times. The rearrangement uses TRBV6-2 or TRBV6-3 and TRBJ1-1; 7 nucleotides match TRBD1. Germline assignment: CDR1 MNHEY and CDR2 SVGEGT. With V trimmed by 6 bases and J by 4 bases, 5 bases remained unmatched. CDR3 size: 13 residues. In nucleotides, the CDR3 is TGTGCCAGCAGGTACAGGGGCGGCACTGAAGCTTTCTTT. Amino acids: CASRYRGGTEAFF.

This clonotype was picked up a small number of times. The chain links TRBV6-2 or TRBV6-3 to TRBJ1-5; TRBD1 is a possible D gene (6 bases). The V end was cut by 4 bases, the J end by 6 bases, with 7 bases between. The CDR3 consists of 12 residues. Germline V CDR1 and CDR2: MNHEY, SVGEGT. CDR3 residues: CASSWTVQPQHF. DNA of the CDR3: TGTGCCAGCAGTTGGACAGTTCAGCCCCAGCATTTT.

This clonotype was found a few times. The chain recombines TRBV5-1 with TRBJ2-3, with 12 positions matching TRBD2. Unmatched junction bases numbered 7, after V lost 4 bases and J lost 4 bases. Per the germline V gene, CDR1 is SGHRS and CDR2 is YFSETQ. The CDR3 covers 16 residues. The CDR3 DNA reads TGCGCCAGCAGCCCGGGCACTAGCGGGGGGCCAGATACGCAGTATTTT. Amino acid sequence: CASSPGTSGGPDTQYF.

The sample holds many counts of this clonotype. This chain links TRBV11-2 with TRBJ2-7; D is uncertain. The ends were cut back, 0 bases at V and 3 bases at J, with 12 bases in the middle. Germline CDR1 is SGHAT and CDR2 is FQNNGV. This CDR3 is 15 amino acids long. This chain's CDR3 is CASSLDPHQFYEQYF. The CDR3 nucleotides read TGTGCCAGCAGCTTAGATCCCCACCAGTTCTACGAGCAGTACTTC.

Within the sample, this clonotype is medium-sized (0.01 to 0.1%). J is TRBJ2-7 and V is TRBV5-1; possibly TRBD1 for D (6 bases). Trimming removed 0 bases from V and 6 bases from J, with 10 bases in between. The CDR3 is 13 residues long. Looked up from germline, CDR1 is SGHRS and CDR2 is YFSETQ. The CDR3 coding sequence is TGCGCCAGCAGCTTGGTAGGGGGTCCCGAGCAGTACTTC. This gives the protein CASSLVGGPEQYF.

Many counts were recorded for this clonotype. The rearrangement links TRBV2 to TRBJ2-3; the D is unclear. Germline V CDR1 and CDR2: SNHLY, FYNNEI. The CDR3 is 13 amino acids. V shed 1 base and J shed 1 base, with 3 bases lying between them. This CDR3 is CASSEGGTDTQYF. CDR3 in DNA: TGTGCCAGCAGTGAAGGGGGCACAGATACGCAGTATTTT.

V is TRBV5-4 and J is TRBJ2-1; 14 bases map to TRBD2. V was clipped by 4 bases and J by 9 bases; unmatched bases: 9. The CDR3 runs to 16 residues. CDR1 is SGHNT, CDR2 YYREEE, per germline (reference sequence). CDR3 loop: CASSSRLAGGRGEQFF. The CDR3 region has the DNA TGTGCCAGCAGCAGCAGACTAGCGGGGGGGCGAGGTGAGCAGTTCTTC.

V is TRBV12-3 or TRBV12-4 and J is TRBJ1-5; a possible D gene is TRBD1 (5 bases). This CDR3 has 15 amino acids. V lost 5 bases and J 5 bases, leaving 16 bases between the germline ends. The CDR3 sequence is CASSPTKGKHQPQHF. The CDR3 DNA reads TGTGCCAGCAGTCCCACAAAGGGGAAACATCAGCCCCAGCATTTT.

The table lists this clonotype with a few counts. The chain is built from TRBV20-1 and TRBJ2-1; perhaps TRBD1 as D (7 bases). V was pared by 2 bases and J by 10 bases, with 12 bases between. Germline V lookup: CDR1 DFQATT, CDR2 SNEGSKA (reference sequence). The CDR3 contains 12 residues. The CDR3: CSARPSGGEQFF. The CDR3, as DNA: TGCAGTGCTAGACCATCAGGGGGGGAGCAGTTCTTC.

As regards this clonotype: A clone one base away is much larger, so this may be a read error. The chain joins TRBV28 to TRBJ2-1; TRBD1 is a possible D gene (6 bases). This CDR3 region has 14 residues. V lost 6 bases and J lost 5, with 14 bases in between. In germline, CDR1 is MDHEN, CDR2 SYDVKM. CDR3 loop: CASRSGAGHNEQFF. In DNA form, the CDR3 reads TGTGCCAGCAGGTCAGGGGCCGGTCACAATGAGCAGTTCTTC. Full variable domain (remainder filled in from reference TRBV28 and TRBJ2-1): DVKVTQSSRYLVKRTGEKVFLECVQDMDHENMFWYRQDPGLGLRLIYFSYDVKMKEKGDIPEGYSVSREKKERFSLILESASTNQTSMYLCASRSGAGHNEQFFGPGTRLTVL.

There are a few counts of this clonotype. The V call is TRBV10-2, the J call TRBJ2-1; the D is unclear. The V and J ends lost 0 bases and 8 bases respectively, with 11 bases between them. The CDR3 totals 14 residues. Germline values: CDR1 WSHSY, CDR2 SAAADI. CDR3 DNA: TGCGCCAGCAGTGAGTCGACTCGAGATGATGAGCAGTTCTTC. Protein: CASSESTRDDEQFF.

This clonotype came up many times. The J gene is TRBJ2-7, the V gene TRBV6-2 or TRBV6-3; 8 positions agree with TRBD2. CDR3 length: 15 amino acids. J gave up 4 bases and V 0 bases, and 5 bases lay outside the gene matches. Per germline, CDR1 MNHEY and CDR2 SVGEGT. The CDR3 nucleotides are TGTGCCAGCAGTTACTCGATGAGCGGGAGTTACGAGCAGTACTTC. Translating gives CASSYSMSGSYEQYF.

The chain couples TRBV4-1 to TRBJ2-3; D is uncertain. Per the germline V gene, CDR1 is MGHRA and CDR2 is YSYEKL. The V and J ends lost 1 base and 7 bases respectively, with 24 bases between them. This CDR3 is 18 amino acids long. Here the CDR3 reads CASSQAPGQLEGPNTQYF. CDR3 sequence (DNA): TGCGCCAGCAGCCAAGCTCCCGGCCAGCTAGAAGGTCCCAATACGCAGTATTTT.

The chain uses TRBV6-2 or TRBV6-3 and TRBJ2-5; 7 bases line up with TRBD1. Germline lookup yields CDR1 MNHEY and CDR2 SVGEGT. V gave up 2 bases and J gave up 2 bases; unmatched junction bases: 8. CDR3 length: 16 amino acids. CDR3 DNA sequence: TGTGCCAGCAGTTACGCGTCAGGGGGTGAACAAGAGACCCAGTACTTC. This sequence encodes CASSYASGGEQETQYF.

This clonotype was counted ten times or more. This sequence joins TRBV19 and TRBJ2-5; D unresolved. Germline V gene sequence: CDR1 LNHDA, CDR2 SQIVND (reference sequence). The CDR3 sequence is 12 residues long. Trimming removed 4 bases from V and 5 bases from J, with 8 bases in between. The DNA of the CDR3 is TGTGCCAGTAGTACTTCCTCGGAGACCCAGTACTTC. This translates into CASSTSSETQYF.

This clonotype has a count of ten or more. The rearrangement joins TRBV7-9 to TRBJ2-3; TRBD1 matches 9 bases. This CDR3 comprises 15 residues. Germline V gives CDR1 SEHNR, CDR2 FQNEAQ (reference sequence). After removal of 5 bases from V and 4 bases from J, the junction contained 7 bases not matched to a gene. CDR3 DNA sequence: TGTGCCAGCAGCCACCGGGACAGGGCTTCAGATACGCAGTATTTT. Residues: CASSHRDRASDTQYF. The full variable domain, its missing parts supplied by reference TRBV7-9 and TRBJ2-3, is DTGVSQNPRHKITKRGQNVTFRCDPISEHNRLYWYRQTLGQGPEFLTYFQNEAQLEKSRLLSDRFSAERPKGSFSTLEIQRTEQGDSAMYLCASSHRDRASDTQYFGPGTRLTVL.

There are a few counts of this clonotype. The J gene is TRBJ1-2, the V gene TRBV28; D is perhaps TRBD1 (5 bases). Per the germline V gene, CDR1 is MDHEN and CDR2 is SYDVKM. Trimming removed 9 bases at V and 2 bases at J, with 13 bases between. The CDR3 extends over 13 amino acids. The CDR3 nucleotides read TGTGCCAGTTCCCTCGGGGGGAACTATGGCTACACCTTC. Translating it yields CASSLGGNYGYTF.

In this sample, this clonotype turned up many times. Here the CDR3 DNA reads TGCAGCGCCCTAGCGGGAGGGGGAGAGACCCAGTACTTC. Residues: CSALAGGGETQYF. The rearrangement uses TRBV29-1 and TRBJ2-5, with 12 positions matching TRBD2. Germline loops: CDR1 SQVTM, CDR2 ANQGSEA. CDR3 length: 13 residues. V trimming: 7 bases; J trimming: 4 bases; junction bases outside the gene matches: 4.

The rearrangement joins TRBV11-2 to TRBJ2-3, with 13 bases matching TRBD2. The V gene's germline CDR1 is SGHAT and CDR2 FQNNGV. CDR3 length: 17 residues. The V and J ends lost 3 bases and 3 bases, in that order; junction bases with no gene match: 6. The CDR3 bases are TGTGCCAGCAGCTTCGGACTAGCGGGAGAAGTAACAGATACGCAGTATTTT. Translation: CASSFGLAGEVTDTQYF.

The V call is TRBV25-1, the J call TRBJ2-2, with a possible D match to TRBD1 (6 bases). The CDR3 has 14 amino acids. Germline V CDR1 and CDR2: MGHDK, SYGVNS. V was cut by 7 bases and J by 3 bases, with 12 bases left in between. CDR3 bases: TGTGCCAGCAATAGGGCAGGGGACACCGGGGAGCTGTTTTTT. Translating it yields CASNRAGDTGELFF.

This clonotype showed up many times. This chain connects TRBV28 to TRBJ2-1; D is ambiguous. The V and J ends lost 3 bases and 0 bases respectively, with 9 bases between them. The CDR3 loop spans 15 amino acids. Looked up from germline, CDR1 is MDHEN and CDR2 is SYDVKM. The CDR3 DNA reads TGTGCCAGCAGTTTCGGTCCTGGCTCCTACAATGAGCAGTTCTTC. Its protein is CASSFGPGSYNEQFF.

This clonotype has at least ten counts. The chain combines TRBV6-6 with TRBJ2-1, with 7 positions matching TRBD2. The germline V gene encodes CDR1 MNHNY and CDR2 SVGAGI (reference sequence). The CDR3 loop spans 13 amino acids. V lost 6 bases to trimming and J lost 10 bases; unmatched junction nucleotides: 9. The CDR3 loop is CASSQAPGLEQFF. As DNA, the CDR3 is TGTGCCAGCAGCCAGGCTCCGGGACTAGAGCAGTTCTTC.

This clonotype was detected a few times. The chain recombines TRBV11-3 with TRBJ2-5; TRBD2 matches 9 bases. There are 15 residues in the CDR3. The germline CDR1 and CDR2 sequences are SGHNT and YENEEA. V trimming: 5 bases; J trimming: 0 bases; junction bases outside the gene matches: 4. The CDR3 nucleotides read TGTGCCAGCAGCGCCAGCGGGAGGAACCAAGAGACCCAGTACTTC. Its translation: CASSASGRNQETQYF.